One and the same sample provided the 21 T cell receptor beta chains below, sequenced in a study of cytotoxic CD8 clonotypes in ibrutinib-treated CLL. Profiling relied on immunoSEQ multiplex PCR, and the TCRdb table lists in-frame clones only, not all of them. The repertoire includes 40,000 or so clones, roughly 72% of them detected once, and around 10% sits in the top ten. This specimen consisted of PBMCs, obtained at disease progression, from a patient treated with ibrutinib. These receptors originate from a human donor with chronic lymphocytic leukemia.

The CDR3 nucleotides read TGTGCCAGTGTACAGGGTTCGACGCAGTATTTT. Encoded protein: CASVQGSTQYF. The V and J genes are TRBV5-8 and TRBJ2-3, with D perhaps matching TRBD1 (6 bases). This CDR3 is 11 amino acids long. From germline, CDR1 is SGHTS and CDR2 YDEGEE. Deletions cut 8 bases from V and 9 bases from J, with 13 bases between. The complete variable domain, with remaining parts taken from reference TRBV5-8 and TRBJ2-3, reads EAGVTQSPTHLIKTRGQQATLRCSPISGHTSVYWYQQALGLGLQFLLWYDEGEERNRGNFPPRFSGRQFPNYSSELNVNALELEDSALYLCASVQGSTQYFGPGTRLTVL.

The chain has TRBV5-5 and TRBJ1-2, with 9 bases lining up with TRBD1. The V segment lost 3 bases and the J segment 4 bases; nucleotides outside the gene matches: 4. CDR3 size: 14 residues. Per germline, CDR1 SGHKS and CDR2 YYEKEE (reference sequence). The CDR3, as DNA: TGTGCCAGCAGCTCCGGGACAGGGTTCTATGGCTACACCTTC. Its protein product is CASSSGTGFYGYTF.

In this sample, this clone turned up a few times. CDR3 sequence reads: CASSWGSTEAFF. CDR3 coding DNA: TGTGCCAGCAGTTGGGGGAGCACTGAAGCTTTCTTT. The chain uses TRBV6-1 and TRBJ1-1, with D perhaps matching TRBD1 (5 bases). Trimming took 5 bases from V and 4 from J, leaving 8 bases between them. The length of the CDR3 is 12 residues. Germline CDR1 MNHNS, CDR2 SASEGT.

This clone was counted between two and nine times. J is TRBJ2-2 and V is TRBV14, with D possibly matching TRBD1 (5 bases). Germline CDR1 and CDR2: SGHDN and FVKESK. The length of the CDR3 is 13 residues. V was pared by 5 bases and J by 11 bases, with 15 bases between. The CDR3, as DNA: TGTGCCAGCAGCGTAGGGGTCCAGCTAGAGCTGTTTTTT. Translating gives CASSVGVQLELFF. Based on the CDR3 plus reference TRBV14 and TRBJ2-2, the full variable domain is EAGVTQFPSHSVIEKGQTVTLRCDPISGHDNLYWYRRVMGKEIKFLLHFVKESKQDESGMPNNRFLAERTGGTYSTLKVQPAELEDSGVYFCASSVGVQLELFFGEGSRLTVL.

The V call is TRBV28, the J call TRBJ2-7; 14 bases match TRBD2. Trimming took 5 bases from V and 6 from J; bases not matched to a gene: 6. Germline values: CDR1 MDHEN, CDR2 SYDVKM. The CDR3 runs 15 residues. The CDR3 reads CASSPGLAGVVEQYF. DNA of the CDR3: TGTGCCAGCAGTCCGGGACTAGCGGGAGTGGTCGAGCAGTACTTC.

The table lists this clone with a few counts. This chain links TRBV19 with TRBJ2-2; 7 positions match TRBD2. This CDR3 has 15 amino acids. J lost 6 bases, V lost 3 bases, and 7 bases had no gene match. Germline V gene lookup returns CDR1 LNHDA and CDR2 SQIVND (reference sequence). CDR3 nucleotides: TGTGCCAGTAGTATGTTTGGTGCGGGGGCCGGGGAGCTGTTTTTT. This gives the protein CASSMFGAGAGELFF. Variable domain in full (rest from reference TRBV19 and TRBJ2-2): DGGITQSPKYLFRKEGQNVTLSCEQNLNHDAMYWYRQDPGQGLRLIYYSQIVNDFQKGDIAEGYSVSREKKESFPLTVTSAQKNPTAFYLCASSMFGAGAGELFFGEGSRLTVL.

The chain is built from TRBV5-1 and TRBJ2-5; D perhaps matches TRBD1 (6 bases). The germline V gene has CDR1 SGHRS and CDR2 YFSETQ. The CDR3 loop spans 13 amino acids. The V and J ends lost 4 bases and 5 bases respectively, with 12 bases between them. The chain's CDR3 is CASSLPGEETQYF. The CDR3, as DNA: TGCGCCAGCAGCCTTCCAGGGGAGGAGACCCAGTACTTC.

J is TRBJ2-6 and V is TRBV6-5; D unresolved. CDR3 length: 15 amino acids. The germline V gene encodes CDR1 MNHEY and CDR2 SVGAGI. Trimming cost V 2 bases and J 4 bases, with 9 bases left between them. The CDR3, as DNA: TGTGCCAGCAGTTACGGCGACGTAGGGGCCAACGTCCTGACTTTC. This gives the protein CASSYGDVGANVLTF.

The chain uses TRBV27 and TRBJ1-5; D is unresolved. Germline CDR1 reads MNHEY; CDR2 reads SMNVEV (reference sequence). This CDR3 comprises 13 residues. V lost 5 bases and J 2 bases, leaving 7 bases between the germline ends. CDR3 in DNA: TGTGCCAGCAGTGCGAGGGGCAATCAGCCCCAGCATTTT. Its protein product is CASSARGNQPQHF.

This rearrangement joins TRBV7-6 to TRBJ2-2; D is perhaps TRBD1 or TRBD2 (7 bases each). Between the trimmed V and J ends, which lost 5 bases and 3 bases, there was a span of 22 bases. CDR3 length: 18 residues. CDR1 is SGHVS and CDR2 is FNYEAQ in the germline V gene. The DNA of the CDR3 is TGTGCCAGCAGCGCCCGGGGAGGGGGCGGTCGAGACACCGGGGAGCTGTTTTTT. It specifies CASSARGGGGRDTGELFF.

Points on this clone: Relative to the germline gene, one junction end is altered; a read error may explain this. The CDR3 here is CASSLRTSGPLF. For the CDR3, the DNA is TGTGCCAGCAGCTTACGGACTAGCGGACCCCTTTTT. This chain connects TRBV7-2 to TRBJ2-3; 10 bases agree with TRBD2. Per germline, CDR1 SGHTA and CDR2 FQGNSA. The CDR3 totals 12 residues.

The chain carries TRBV5-5 and TRBJ2-1, with D uncertain. Germline values: CDR1 SGHKS, CDR2 YYEKEE (reference sequence). V was shortened by 2 bases and J by 6 bases, with 12 bases between the two germline ends. The CDR3 covers 14 residues. The CDR3: CASSFLVSRNEQFF. In DNA form, the CDR3 reads TGTGCCAGCAGCTTTCTGGTTTCCCGCAATGAGCAGTTCTTC.

The gene calls are TRBV6-5 and TRBJ2-6; D unclear. V lost 10 bases, J lost 2 bases, and 9 bases lay in between. Germline CDR1 MNHEY, CDR2 SVGAGI. The CDR3 consists of 13 residues. CDR3 DNA sequence: TGTGCCACCCAGGCCCCTGGGGCCAACGTCCTGACTTTC. The encoded protein is CATQAPGANVLTF.

The gene calls are TRBV5-1 and TRBJ2-1; D gene uncertain. Trimming removed 0 bases from V and 8 bases from J, with 9 bases in between. CDR3 length equals 13 residues. Germline V lookup: CDR1 SGHRS, CDR2 YFSETQ. The CDR3 DNA reads as TGCGCCAGCAGCTTGGGTCCCAAGGATGAGCAGTTCTTC. This codes for CASSLGPKDEQFF.

The chain recombines TRBV5-1 with TRBJ2-7; D perhaps matches TRBD1 (6 bases). Looked up from germline, CDR1 is SGHRS and CDR2 is YFSETQ. This CDR3 spans 16 amino acids. V lost 3 bases and J lost 0, with 16 bases in between. The CDR3 DNA reads as TGCGCCAGCAGCTATGATCAGGGGCGAAGCTCCTACGAGCAGTACTTC. The encoded protein is CASSYDQGRSSYEQYF.

The chain couples TRBV6-6 to TRBJ1-2, with a possible D match to TRBD1 (6 bases). The length of the CDR3 is 13 residues. The germline V and J ends were trimmed by 6 bases and 7 bases, with 15 bases remaining between them. Looked up from germline, CDR1 is MNHNY and CDR2 is SVGAGI (reference sequence). The CDR3 bases are TGTGCCAGCAGACGGCGACAGGAAGGTGGCTACACCTTC. It translates to CASRRRQEGGYTF.

The rearrangement joins TRBV11-2 to TRBJ1-2; D call uncertain. V was pared by 6 bases and J by 0 bases, with 17 bases between. This CDR3 region has 16 residues. CDR1 SGHAT and CDR2 FQNNGV come from the germline V gene. The CDR3 loop reads CASSPTRGGTNYGYTF. CDR3 nucleotides: TGTGCCAGCAGTCCGACCCGTGGAGGGACTAACTATGGCTACACCTTC.

The chain carries TRBV9 and TRBJ2-5, with a tentative D call TRBD2 (6 bases). This CDR3 comprises 17 residues. V was shortened by 0 bases and J by 5 bases, with 20 bases between the two germline ends. CDR1 and CDR2 (germline): SGDLS, YYNGEE. The CDR3 coding sequence is TGTGCCAGCAGCGTAGGAATCGGGACTTTACTCTCGGAGACCCAGTACTTC. Translating gives CASSVGIGTLLSETQYF.

The V call is TRBV6-5, the J call TRBJ2-1; D is perhaps TRBD1 (5 bases). This CDR3 spans 15 amino acids. CDR1 MNHEY and CDR2 SVGAGI come from the germline V gene. The ends were cut back, 0 bases at V and 7 bases at J, with 13 bases in the middle. CDR3 nucleotides: TGTGCCAGCAGTTACTCGAAGCAGGGTTGGAATGAGCAGTTCTTC. Translating it yields CASSYSKQGWNEQFF.

This clone was counted only a few times. The rearrangement links TRBV5-1 to TRBJ2-5; unclear D gene. V was shortened by 0 bases and J by 2 bases, with 8 bases between the two germline ends. This CDR3 has 14 residues. The V gene's germline CDR1 is SGHRS and CDR2 YFSETQ. CDR3 residues: CASSLEALQETQYF. The CDR3, as DNA: TGCGCCAGCAGCTTGGAGGCATTGCAAGAGACCCAGTACTTC. The whole variable domain, remainder taken from reference TRBV5-1 and TRBJ2-5, is KAGVTQTPRYLIKTRGQQVTLSCSPISGHRSVSWYQQTPGQGLQFLFEYFSETQRNKGNFPGRFSGRQFSNSRSEMNVSTLELGDSALYLCASSLEALQETQYFGPGTRLLVL.

V and J are TRBV5-1 and TRBJ1-5; tentatively, D is TRBD1 (5 bases). Trimming pared 1 base from V and 2 bases from J, leaving 10 bases between. Germline CDR1 reads SGHRS; CDR2 reads YFSETQ. CDR3 length equals 15 residues. The CDR3 DNA reads as TGCGCCAGCAGCTTGATGTCGGGGGGCAATCAGCCCCAGCATTTT. Encoded protein: CASSLMSGGNQPQHF.